The 14 T cell receptor beta chains given below trace back to one sample, sequenced in a study of OX40 agonist ivuxolimab in advanced cancers. Measured with immunoSEQ multiplex PCR; TCRdb has only the in-frame clones, and not every one. The repertoire has over 80,000 clones, over 80% of them found once; the top ten carry approximately 0.39%. The sample in question was CD4+ or CD8+ T cells sorted from blood, obtained in a trial of the OX40 agonist ivuxolimab. Every receptor here comes from an adult with an advanced solid tumor such as melanoma, head and neck, liver or kidney cancer.

The J gene is TRBJ1-4, the V gene TRBV28; the D gene is possibly TRBD1 (6 bases). This CDR3 contains 14 residues. V lost 4 bases and J lost 5, with 11 bases in between. Germline V gene sequence: CDR1 MDHEN, CDR2 SYDVKM. For the CDR3, the DNA is TGTGCCAGCAGTTCACAGGGAACGAATGAAAAACTGTTTTTT. It yields the protein CASSSQGTNEKLFF.

This chain links TRBV2 with TRBJ1-5; D remains unclear. Germline CDR1 and CDR2: SNHLY and FYNNEI. CDR3 size: 14 residues. Trimming took 9 bases from V and 2 from J, leaving 14 bases between them. The CDR3 DNA is TGTGCCAGTAGGCCAGTTAAGGGCAATCAGCCCCAGCATTTT. Protein sequence: CASRPVKGNQPQHF. Filled out from reference TRBV2 and TRBJ1-5, the complete variable domain reads EPEVTQTPSHQVTQMGQEVILRCVPISNHLYFYWYRQILGQKVEFLVSFYNNEISEKSEIFDDQFSVERPDGSNFTLKIRSTKLEDSAMYFCASRPVKGNQPQHFGDGTRLSIL.

The V and J genes are TRBV4-1 and TRBJ2-1; D assignment may be TRBD1 or TRBD2 (5 bases each). V gave up 1 base and J gave up 7 bases, with 17 bases separating them. Germline V gives CDR1 MGHRA, CDR2 YSYEKL. This CDR3 has 16 amino acids. The CDR3 reads CASSQGVRVRENEQFF. The CDR3 DNA sequence: TGCGCCAGCAGCCAAGGAGTGAGAGTCAGGGAGAATGAGCAGTTCTTC.

The chain recombines TRBV2 with TRBJ2-2, with D unclear. Germline CDR1 is SNHLY and CDR2 is FYNNEI. V was clipped by 4 bases and J by 0 bases, with 9 bases between them. The CDR3 extends over 15 amino acids. In DNA form, the CDR3 reads TGTGCCAGCAGTGTTGTCAGGCCGAACACCGGGGAGCTGTTTTTT. It is translated as CASSVVRPNTGELFF.

The chain uses TRBV6-5 and TRBJ2-3, with TRBD1 identical over 9 bases. This CDR3 comprises 15 residues. Germline loops: CDR1 MNHEY, CDR2 SVGAGI. V was clipped by 4 bases and J by 3 bases; unmatched bases: 5. The CDR3 sequence: CASSSQGAPTDTQYF. CDR3 nucleotides: TGTGCCAGCAGTTCACAGGGGGCGCCGACAGATACGCAGTATTTT.

This clone showed up just once. CDR3 loop: CASSLPTSGGEQFF. Here the CDR3 DNA reads TGTGCCAGCAGCCTCCCGACTAGCGGCGGTGAGCAGTTCTTC. The chain joins TRBV6-5 to TRBJ2-1; 9 bases align to TRBD2. Looked up from germline, CDR1 is MNHEY and CDR2 is SVGAGI. V shed 6 bases, J shed 9 bases, and the junction held 9 bases outside the gene matches. The CDR3 is made up of 14 amino acids.

The V call is TRBV9, the J call TRBJ2-7; D may be TRBD1 (6 bases). The CDR3 covers 14 residues. Trimming shortened V by 3 bases and J by 2 bases, and 12 bases separated the two germline ends. Germline lookup yields CDR1 SGDLS and CDR2 YYNGEE. CDR3 protein: CASSETTGPYEQYF. DNA of the CDR3: TGTGCCAGCAGCGAAACGACAGGTCCCTACGAGCAGTACTTC.

The chain uses TRBV7-8 and TRBJ1-5; 9 bases map to TRBD1. J lost 6 bases, V lost 6 bases, and 12 bases had no gene match. This CDR3 spans 16 amino acids. CDR1 and CDR2 from the germline V gene are SGHVS and FQNEAQ. The CDR3 protein is CASSTGTGILGQPQHF. The CDR3, as DNA: TGTGCCAGCAGTACCGGGACAGGGATTCTAGGTCAGCCCCAGCATTTT.

The CDR3 DNA sequence: TGCGCCAGCAGAGACTCGGACAAGAACACTGAAGCTTTCTTT. This encodes CASRDSDKNTEAFF. The V and J genes are TRBV10-1 and TRBJ1-1, with D possibly matching TRBD1 (5 bases). Trimming cost V 6 bases and J 1 base, with 12 bases left between them. Looked up from germline, CDR1 is WNHNN and CDR2 is SYGVQD (reference sequence). The CDR3 length is 14 residues.

The CDR3 nucleotides are TGTGCCAGCAGCTTGCCCCTCGGACAGGGGGGCGAGCAGTACTTC. It codes for CASSLPLGQGGEQYF. The chain combines TRBV11-2 with TRBJ2-7; 10 bases match TRBD1. Germline CDR1 is SGHAT and CDR2 is FQNNGV. The trim removed 3 bases at V and 6 bases at J, leaving 8 bases unmatched. The length of the CDR3 is 15 residues.

The chain combines TRBV7-3 with TRBJ2-3; D gene uncertain. V shed 1 base and J shed 2 bases, with 7 bases lying between them. Germline values: CDR1 SGHTA, CDR2 FQGTGA. The CDR3 contains 14 residues. This CDR3 reads CASSLRYTTDTQYF. The CDR3 region has the DNA TGTGCCAGCAGCTTAAGGTACACCACAGATACGCAGTATTTT.

The J gene is TRBJ2-7, the V gene TRBV7-9; no firm D call. The CDR3 is made up of 14 amino acids. Trimming took off 0 bases at V and 3 bases at J, with 9 bases between the two ends. Germline V lookup: CDR1 SEHNR, CDR2 FQNEAQ (reference sequence). CDR3 amino acids: CASSLAGADYEQYF. CDR3 nucleotides: TGTGCCAGCAGCTTAGCAGGCGCCGACTACGAGCAGTACTTC.

The V and J genes are TRBV29-1 and TRBJ2-7; D unclear. The germline V and J ends were trimmed by 3 bases and 5 bases, with 11 bases remaining between them. The CDR3 has 12 residues. CDR1 is SQVTM, CDR2 ANQGSEA, per germline. Written as DNA, the CDR3 is TGCAGCGTTGAGGGGTCTAGGAACGAGCAGTACTTC. Amino acids: CSVEGSRNEQYF.

The rearrangement uses TRBV7-2 and TRBJ1-1; 9 bases map to TRBD1. The V segment lost 5 bases and the J segment 9 bases; nucleotides outside the gene matches: 7. This CDR3 is built from 13 residues. CDR1 and CDR2 (germline): SGHTA, FQGNSA. Here the CDR3 DNA reads TGTGCCAGCAGCATCGACAGGGGGTTCCAAGCTTTCTTT. Its protein is CASSIDRGFQAFF.